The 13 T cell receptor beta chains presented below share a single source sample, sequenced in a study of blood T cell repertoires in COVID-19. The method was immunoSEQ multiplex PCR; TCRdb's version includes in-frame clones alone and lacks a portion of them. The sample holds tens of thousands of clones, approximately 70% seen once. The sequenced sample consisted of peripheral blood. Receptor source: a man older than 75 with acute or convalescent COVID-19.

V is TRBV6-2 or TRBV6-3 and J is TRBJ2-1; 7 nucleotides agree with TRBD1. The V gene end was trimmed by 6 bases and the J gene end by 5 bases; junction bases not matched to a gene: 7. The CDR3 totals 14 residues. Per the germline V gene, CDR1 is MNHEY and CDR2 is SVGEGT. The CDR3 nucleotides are TGTGCCAGCAGCACCGGACAGGTGGACAATGAGCAGTTCTTC. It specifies CASSTGQVDNEQFF.

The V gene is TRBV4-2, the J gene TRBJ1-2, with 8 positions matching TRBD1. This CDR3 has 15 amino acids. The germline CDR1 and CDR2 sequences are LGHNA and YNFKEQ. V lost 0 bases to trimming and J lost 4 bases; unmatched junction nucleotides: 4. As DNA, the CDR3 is TGTGCCAGCAGCCAAGACAGGGGGCAGGGCTATGGCTACACCTTC. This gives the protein CASSQDRGQGYGYTF.

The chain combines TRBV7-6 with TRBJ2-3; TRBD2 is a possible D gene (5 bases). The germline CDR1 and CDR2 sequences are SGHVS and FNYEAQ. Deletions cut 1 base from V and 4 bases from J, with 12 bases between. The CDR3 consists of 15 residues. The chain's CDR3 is CASSLGVSDPDTQYF. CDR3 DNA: TGTGCCAGCAGCTTAGGCGTTAGCGATCCAGATACGCAGTATTTT.

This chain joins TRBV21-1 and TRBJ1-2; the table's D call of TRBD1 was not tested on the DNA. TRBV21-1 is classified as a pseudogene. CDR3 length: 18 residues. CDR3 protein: CASSKAQDRGIPYYGYTF. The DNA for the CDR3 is TGTGCCAGCAGCAAAGCCCAGGACAGGGGGATCCCCTACTATGGCTACACCTTC.

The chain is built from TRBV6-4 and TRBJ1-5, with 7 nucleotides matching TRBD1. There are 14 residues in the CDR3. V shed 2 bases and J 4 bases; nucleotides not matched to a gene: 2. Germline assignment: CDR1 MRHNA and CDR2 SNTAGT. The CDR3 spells CASSDTGVNQPQHF. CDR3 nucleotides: TGTGCCAGCAGTGACACAGGGGTGAATCAGCCCCAGCATTTT.

The CDR3 DNA follows: TGTGCCAGCTCACCTGAGGCAGGGAACTATGGCTACACCTTC. It specifies CASSPEAGNYGYTF. The rearrangement uses TRBV18 and TRBJ1-2, with a tentative D call TRBD1 (5 bases). CDR1 is KGHSH, CDR2 LQKENI, per germline. The CDR3 extends over 14 amino acids. Trimming took 3 bases from V and 2 from J, leaving 10 bases between them.

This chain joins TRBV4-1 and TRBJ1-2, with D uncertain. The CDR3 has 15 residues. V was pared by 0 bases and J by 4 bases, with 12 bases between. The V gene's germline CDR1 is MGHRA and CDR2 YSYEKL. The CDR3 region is CASSQDSAASYGYTF. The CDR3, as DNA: TGCGCCAGCAGCCAAGATTCGGCGGCTAGCTATGGCTACACCTTC.

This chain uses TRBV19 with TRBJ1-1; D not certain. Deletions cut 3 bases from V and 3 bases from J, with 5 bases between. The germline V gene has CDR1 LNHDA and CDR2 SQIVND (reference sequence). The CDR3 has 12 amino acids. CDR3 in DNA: TGTGCCAGTAGTATCCCCGACACTGAAGCTTTCTTT. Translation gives CASSIPDTEAFF.

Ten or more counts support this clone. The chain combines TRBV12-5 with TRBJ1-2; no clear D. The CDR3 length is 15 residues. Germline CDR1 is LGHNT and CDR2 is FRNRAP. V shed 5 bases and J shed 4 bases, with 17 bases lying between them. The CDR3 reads CASGPGVGLFYGYTF. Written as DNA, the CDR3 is TGTGCTAGTGGTCCAGGTGTTGGGTTATTCTATGGCTACACCTTC.

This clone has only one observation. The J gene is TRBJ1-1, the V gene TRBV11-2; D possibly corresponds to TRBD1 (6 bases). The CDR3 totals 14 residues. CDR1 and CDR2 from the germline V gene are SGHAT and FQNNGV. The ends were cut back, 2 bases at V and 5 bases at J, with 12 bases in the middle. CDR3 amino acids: CASSLIQGQTEAFF. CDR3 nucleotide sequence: TGTGCCAGCAGCTTAATACAGGGACAAACTGAAGCTTTCTTT.

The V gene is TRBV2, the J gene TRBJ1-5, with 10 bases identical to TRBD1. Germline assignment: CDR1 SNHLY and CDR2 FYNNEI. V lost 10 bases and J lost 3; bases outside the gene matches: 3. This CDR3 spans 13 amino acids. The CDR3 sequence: CATDRGLNQPQHF. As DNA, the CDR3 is TGTGCCACCGACAGGGGGCTCAATCAGCCCCAGCATTTT.

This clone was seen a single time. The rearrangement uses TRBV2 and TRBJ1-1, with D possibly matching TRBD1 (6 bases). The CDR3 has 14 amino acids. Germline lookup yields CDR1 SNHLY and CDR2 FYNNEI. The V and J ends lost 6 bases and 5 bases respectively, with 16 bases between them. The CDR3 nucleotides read TGTGCCAGCAGGGAGACAGGAGGCGGGACTGAAGCTTTCTTT. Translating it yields CASRETGGGTEAFF.

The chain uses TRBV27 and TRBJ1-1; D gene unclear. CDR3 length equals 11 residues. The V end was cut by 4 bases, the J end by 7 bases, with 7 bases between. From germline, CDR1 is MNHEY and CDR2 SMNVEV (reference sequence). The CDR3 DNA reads TGTGCCAGCAGTTCCGGAGATGAAGCTTTCTTT. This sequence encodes CASSSGDEAFF.